The entry that follows covers one T cell receptor (beta chain) sequence. TCRdb analysed the RT-PCR reads with MiXCR anew, one entry per CDR3 protein. The table includes hundreds of thousands of distinct CDR3 sequences, under 20% detected once. The CDR3 length is 15 residues. After removal of 4 bases from V and 2 bases from J, the junction contained 3 bases not matched to a gene. Germline CDR1 SGHTA, CDR2 FQGNSA. This sample was included in a study of patients and donors after allogeneic stem cell transplantation. The sequenced material came from blood, either unsorted or a sorted T cell fraction (not recorded which). J is TRBJ1-5 and V is TRBV7-2, with 9 bases fitting TRBD1. This clonotype was obtained from a human donor who was either an allogeneic HSCT recipient or a stem cell or donor lymphocyte infusion donor (not recorded which). It is not recorded whose cells these are; they may come from a transplant donor. CDR3 residues: CASSYRGHGNQPQHF. CDR3 in DNA: TGTGCCAGCAGCTACAGGGGGCACGGCAATCAGCCCCAGCATTTT.